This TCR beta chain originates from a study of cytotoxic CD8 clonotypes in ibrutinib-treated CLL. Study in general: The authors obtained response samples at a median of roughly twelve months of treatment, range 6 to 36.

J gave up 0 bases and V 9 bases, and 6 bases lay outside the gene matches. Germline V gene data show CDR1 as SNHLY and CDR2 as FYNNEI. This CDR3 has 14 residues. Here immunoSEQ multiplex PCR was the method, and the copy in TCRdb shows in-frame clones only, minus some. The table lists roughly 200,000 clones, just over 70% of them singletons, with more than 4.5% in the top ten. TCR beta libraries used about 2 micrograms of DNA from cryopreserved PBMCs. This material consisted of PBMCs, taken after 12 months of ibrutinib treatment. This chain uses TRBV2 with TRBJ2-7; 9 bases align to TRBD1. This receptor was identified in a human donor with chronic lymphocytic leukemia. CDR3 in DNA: TGTGCCAGTCATGGACAGGGGAGCTCCTACGAGCAGTACTTC. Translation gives CASHGQGSSYEQYF.